A selection of T cell receptor beta chains follows, all from one sample in a study of T cell responses to AZD1222 COVID-19 vaccine. Clones were sequenced by immunoSEQ multiplex PCR, and TCRdb holds only the in-frame ones, with some missing. The sample carries 110,000 to 150,000 clones, 80% to 95% recorded once. This specimen consisted of peripheral blood, obtained on day 0 of AZD1222 vaccination. These receptors originate from an adult in good health. Each CDR3 is given with its conserved first and last residue. D genes are given only for firm matches. Some rows have no size entry. The others give once, few or many, or a class for an expanded clone.

DNA | CDR3 | J | D | size | V
TGTGCTAGTGGTTTGGTACTTGGCGAGCAGTACTTC | CASGLVLGEQYF | TRBJ2-7 | . | . | TRBV12-5
TGTGCCAGCAGCCATGATCTCAACTATGGCTACACCTTC | CASSHDLNYGYTF | TRBJ1-2 | . | . | TRBV5-5
TGTGCCAGCAGGGCCGGGACAGGGTATTCACCCCTCCACTTT | CASRAGTGYSPLHF | TRBJ1-6 | TRBD1 | . | TRBV27
TGCGCCAGCAGCTTTGTCGTGGAGCCCTACAATGAGCAGTTCTTC | CASSFVVEPYNEQFF | TRBJ2-1 | . | . | TRBV5-1
TGTGCCACCAGCAGACCAAGGGGGAGCTCCTACAATGAGCAGTTCTTC | CATSRPRGSSYNEQFF | TRBJ2-1 | . | . | TRBV15
TGTGCCAGCAGCGCACCCGGGACAGGGATGCAGACCCAGTACTTC | CASSAPGTGMQTQYF | TRBJ2-5 | TRBD1 | once | TRBV9
TGTGCCAGCTACACAGTCGTTCATGGCTACACCTTC | CASYTVVHGYTF | TRBJ1-2 | . | . | TRBV7-9
TGTGCCTGGAGGGCAAGTTATGATGGCTACACCTTC | CAWRASYDGYTF | TRBJ1-2 | . | . | TRBV30
TGTGCCAGCAGTTTGGGGGGCGCGGGAGGCGGGGAGACCCAGTACTTC | CASSLGGAGGGETQYF | TRBJ2-5 | TRBD2 | . | TRBV28
TGCGCCAGCAGTCAGGAGCAGTACTTC | CASSQEQYF | TRBJ2-7 | . | . | TRBV4-3
TGTGCCAGCAGCCTCGGACAGACTTATGGCTACACCTTC | CASSLGQTYGYTF | TRBJ1-2 | . | many | TRBV5-4
TGTGCCAGCAGTCCCGGACAAAGGCGGAATGAAGCTTTCTTT | CASSPGQRRNEAFF | TRBJ1-1 | . | . | TRBV2
TGTGCCAGCAGCCTAACCCGGGTCCAAAGTAGCTATGGCTACACCTTC | CASSLTRVQSSYGYTF | TRBJ1-2 | . | . | TRBV3-1/TRBV3-2
TGTGCCAGCAGCGTCCAGGGAGGTAGCGGGTCACCCTACGAGCAGTACTTC | CASSVQGGSGSPYEQYF | TRBJ2-7 | TRBD2 | . | TRBV7-6
TGCGCCAGTCGGACAGGGGGCTTCGGGGAAAAACTGTTTTTT | CASRTGGFGEKLFF | TRBJ1-4 | TRBD1 | few | TRBV10-2
TGTGCCAGCAGTTTGGGGGGGGCTTCGCTGAATTCACCCCTCCACTTT | CASSLGGASLNSPLHF | TRBJ1-6 | . | . | TRBV28
TGTGCCAGCAGTGAAGCGGCCCTGGGAAGTCTAAACACCATATATTTT | CASSEAALGSLNTIYF | TRBJ1-3 | . | . | TRBV6-1
TGTGCCAGCAGTTACTCCTGGCAGACGAACACCGGGGAGCTGTTTTTT | CASSYSWQTNTGELFF | TRBJ2-2 | . | . | TRBV6-5
TGCGCCAGCAGCCAAGGGGGTCGGCGGCAAAATGAGCAGTTCTTC | CASSQGGRRQNEQFF | TRBJ2-1 | . | . | TRBV4-3
TGTGCCAGCAGGACGGGACTAGCGGGATTAAATGAGCAGTTCTTC | CASRTGLAGLNEQFF | TRBJ2-1 | TRBD2 | . | TRBV11-2
TGTGCCACCAAGGGGCGGGACGGATCCTACGAGCAGTACTTC | CATKGRDGSYEQYF | TRBJ2-7 | . | . | TRBV19